These 7 T cell receptor beta chains were all obtained from the same sample, sequenced in a study of cytomegalovirus exposure and HLA in healthy donors (dated by TCRdb to about 2017). Receptors were amplified or captured by the immunoSEQ multiplex PCR assay. A mixture of 60 forward primers for TCR Vbeta segments and 13 reverse primers for TCR Jbeta segments was used in the multiplex PCR. The table was pulled from immuneACCESS by TCRdb, which kept in-frame rearrangements only. Such tables lose some clones; where checked, under half of the loss comes from unresolved V genes, and the rest has no known cause. Present in this sample are approximately 160,000 clones, approximately 70% of which were seen just once. Roughly 2.7% of the sample is held by the ten biggest clonotypes. The sample comprised PBMCs. Receptors originate from a woman between 40 and 55 years old in good health and CMV-seropositive.

By sample share, this clone is medium-sized. This chain connects TRBV4-1 to TRBJ2-2, with D unclear. This CDR3 region has 17 residues. Trimming removed 3 bases from V and 4 bases from J, with 18 bases in between. CDR1 and CDR2 from the germline V gene are MGHRA and YSYEKL. CDR3 residues: CASSQGSWQPRTGELFF. Written as DNA, the CDR3 is TGCGCCAGCAGCCAGGGTAGCTGGCAGCCCCGCACCGGGGAGCTGTTTTTT.

V and J are TRBV7-2 and TRBJ2-7; 8 bases line up with TRBD2. CDR3 length: 15 amino acids. Looked up from germline, CDR1 is SGHTA and CDR2 is FQGNSA. After removal of 5 bases from V and 5 bases from J, the junction contained 11 bases not matched to a gene. In DNA form, the CDR3 reads TGTGCCAGCAGCGGGGGGGGGACTAGGGTCGACGAGCAGTACTTC. The encoded protein is CASSGGGTRVDEQYF.

V usage is TRBV6-5 and J usage is TRBJ1-4, with TRBD1 matching over 8 bases. V lost 5 bases and J lost 7; bases outside the gene matches: 6. Germline V gene data show CDR1 as MNHEY and CDR2 as SVGAGI. This CDR3 spans 14 amino acids. Here the CDR3 reads CASSNGQGFEKLFF. The CDR3 nucleotides read TGTGCCAGCAGTAATGGACAGGGATTTGAAAAACTGTTTTTT.

Details on this clone: The germline gene is not matched at one end of the junction; a read error may be the cause. CDR3 region: CASSSGFRNQPQNF. CDR3 sequence (DNA): TGTGCCAGCAGTTCAGGGTTCCGGAATCAGCCCCAGAATTTT. V gene TRBV6-5 combines with J gene TRBJ1-5; TRBD1 might be the D (5 bases). The CDR3 runs 14 residues. In germline, CDR1 is MNHEY, CDR2 SVGAGI.

The chain has TRBV2 and TRBJ1-2, with D unclear. The germline V gene encodes CDR1 SNHLY and CDR2 FYNNEI. Trimming removed 0 bases from V and 5 bases from J, with 10 bases in between. This CDR3 has 14 amino acids. This CDR3 reads CASSEASSFYGYTF. CDR3 bases: TGTGCCAGCAGTGAAGCATCGAGTTTTTATGGCTACACCTTC. The variable domain in full, with the rest retrieved from reference TRBV2 and TRBJ1-2, is EPEVTQTPSHQVTQMGQEVILRCVPISNHLYFYWYRQILGQKVEFLVSFYNNEISEKSEIFDDQFSVERPDGSNFTLKIRSTKLEDSAMYFCASSEASSFYGYTFGSGTRLTVV.

The chain links TRBV2 to TRBJ2-1; 9 bases agree with TRBD2. This CDR3 comprises 15 residues. Losses at the gene ends were 4 bases for V and 1 base for J; bases not matched to a gene: 2. Germline CDR1 reads SNHLY; CDR2 reads FYNNEI. CDR3 DNA sequence: TGTGCCAGCAGTGTGGCGGGAGGGTCCTACAATGAGCAGTTCTTC. This encodes CASSVAGGSYNEQFF.

This clone was observed a few times. The chain links TRBV19 to TRBJ2-5; 9 nucleotides align to TRBD1. J lost 2 bases, V lost 2 bases, and 9 bases had no gene match. CDR3 length: 17 amino acids. Germline V lookup: CDR1 LNHDA, CDR2 SQIVND (reference sequence). The CDR3 sequence: CASSITLRQGGQETQYF. DNA of the CDR3: TGTGCCAGTAGTATAACCCTAAGACAGGGGGGACAAGAGACCCAGTACTTC.